A single sample is the source of the 22 T cell receptor beta chains below, sequenced in a study of blood T cell repertoires in COVID-19. Sequenced by immunoSEQ multiplex PCR; TCRdb stores in-frame clones only, minus some. The sample lists about 360,000 clones; around 87% were seen once. Specimen: PBMCs or T cells enriched from blood (not recorded which). All receptors come from a man aged 35 to 55 in a cohort exposed to, infected with or recovered from COVID-19 (not recorded which).

J is TRBJ2-3 and V is TRBV19; 9 nucleotides match TRBD2. CDR3 length: 13 residues. The V gene's germline CDR1 is LNHDA and CDR2 SQIVND (reference sequence). J was trimmed by 8 bases and V by 10 bases; bases with no gene match: 10. The CDR3 DNA reads TGTGCCACCTCCGGGACTAGCTACGGTACGCAGTATTTT. This gives the protein CATSGTSYGTQYF.

This chain uses TRBV3-1 (or the pseudogene TRBV3-2) with TRBJ1-1, with D perhaps matching TRBD1 (5 bases). The germline V gene encodes CDR1 LGHDT and CDR2 YNNKEL (reference sequence). V was shortened by 0 bases and J by 5 bases, with 16 bases between the two germline ends. This CDR3 comprises 16 residues. CDR3 residues: CASSQDRVGLGTEAFF. As DNA, the CDR3 is TGTGCCAGCAGCCAAGATCGGGTGGGGCTAGGGACTGAAGCTTTCTTT.

In its sample, this clone was seen once. This chain links TRBV24-1 with TRBJ1-2; the match to TRBD1 covers 8 bases. The germline V gene encodes CDR1 KGHDR and CDR2 SFDVKD. This CDR3 is 17 amino acids long. V was pared by 4 bases and J by 5 bases, with 14 bases of the junction left unmatched. The CDR3 protein is CATSDRSGTGGWYGYTF. The DNA of the CDR3 is TGTGCCACCAGTGACCGTTCCGGGACAGGAGGATGGTATGGCTACACCTTC.

The chain recombines TRBV19 with TRBJ2-7; perhaps TRBD2 as D (7 bases). Germline V gene sequence: CDR1 LNHDA, CDR2 SQIVND (reference sequence). The CDR3 totals 15 residues. V lost 6 bases, J lost 3 bases, and 18 bases lay in between. CDR3: CASRLREGGGYEQYF. In DNA form, the CDR3 reads TGTGCCAGTAGACTCAGGGAGGGGGGCGGCTACGAGCAGTACTTC. The whole variable domain, filled in from reference TRBV19 and TRBJ2-7, reads DGGITQSPKYLFRKEGQNVTLSCEQNLNHDAMYWYRQDPGQGLRLIYYSQIVNDFQKGDIAEGYSVSREKKESFPLTVTSAQKNPTAFYLCASRLREGGGYEQYFGPGTRLTVT.

The genes are TRBV13 and TRBJ1-2; D possibly corresponds to TRBD1 (6 bases). CDR3 length: 14 residues. CDR1 is PRHDT and CDR2 is FYEKMQ in the germline V gene (reference sequence). The ends were cut back, 2 bases at V and 4 bases at J, with 11 bases in the middle. CDR3 protein: CASSLQGKSYGYTF. The CDR3 nucleotides are TGTGCCAGCAGCTTACAGGGGAAGAGCTATGGCTACACCTTC. The variable domain in full, completed from reference TRBV13 and TRBJ1-2, reads AAGVIQSPRHLIKEKRETATLKCYPIPRHDTVYWYQQGPGQDPQFLISFYEKMQSDKGSIPDRFSAQQFSDYHSELNMSSLELGDSALYFCASSLQGKSYGYTFGSGTRLTVV.

The CDR3 DNA reads TGTGCCAGCAGCCCGCACCCCGGGACTAGCGGGAGATTAAATGAGCAGTTCTTC. Translated: CASSPHPGTSGRLNEQFF. The chain links TRBV9 to TRBJ2-1; TRBD2 matches 14 bases. The CDR3 spans 18 residues. J was trimmed by 7 bases and V by 4 bases; bases with no gene match: 13. Germline-derived CDR1 and CDR2 are SGDLS and YYNGEE.

This rearrangement joins TRBV10-1 to TRBJ2-7; D call uncertain. V was cut by 3 bases and J by 0 bases, with 9 bases left in between. This CDR3 is 14 amino acids long. Germline V gives CDR1 WNHNN, CDR2 SYGVQD (reference sequence). The CDR3 nucleotides read TGCGCCAGCAGTGAAGGTGGGCCCTCCTACGAGCAGTACTTC. Amino acid sequence: CASSEGGPSYEQYF.

The V gene is TRBV4-1, the J gene TRBJ1-5; D remains unclear. The CDR3 contains 15 residues. The germline V gene has CDR1 MGHRA and CDR2 YSYEKL. V lost 1 base to trimming and J lost 0 bases, with 7 bases between them. CDR3 sequence (DNA): TGCGCCAGCAGCCAAGGAGGAGGTAGCAATCAGCCCCAGCATTTT. Protein sequence: CASSQGGGSNQPQHF.

For the CDR3, the DNA is TGTGCCACCAGCAGACCTTCTTACTTC. As protein: CATSRPSYF. The rearrangement joins TRBV15 to TRBJ2-5; D not certain. V lost 2 bases and J 14 bases, leaving 6 bases between the germline ends. This CDR3 comprises 9 residues. Germline V gives CDR1 LNHNV, CDR2 YYDKDF (reference sequence).

The chain couples TRBV7-9 to TRBJ1-1; D is undetermined. The CDR3 runs to 14 residues. Germline-derived CDR1 and CDR2 are SEHNR and FQNEAQ (reference sequence). The ends were cut back, 4 bases at V and 0 bases at J, with 9 bases in the middle. The CDR3 DNA reads as TGTGCCAGCAGCTCGGTAGTGATGAACACTGAAGCTTTCTTT. Residues: CASSSVVMNTEAFF.

This chain connects TRBV10-3 to TRBJ2-7; unclear D gene. The CDR3 is 12 residues long. Germline CDR1 is ENHRY and CDR2 is SYGVKD. The V end was cut by 5 bases, the J end by 2 bases, with 7 bases between. CDR3 in DNA: TGTGCCATCAGTCAAGAGGCCTACGAGCAGTACTTC. Translating it yields CAISQEAYEQYF.

The chain is built from TRBV28 and TRBJ2-5; 10 bases match TRBD1. The CDR3 has 14 amino acids. V lost 4 bases to trimming and J lost 2 bases; unmatched junction nucleotides: 1. The germline V gene has CDR1 MDHEN and CDR2 SYDVKM. The CDR3 loop is CASSSGQGQETQYF. CDR3 sequence (DNA): TGTGCCAGCAGTTCGGGACAGGGGCAAGAGACCCAGTACTTC.

The chain has TRBV13 and TRBJ1-5; D gene uncertain. This CDR3 is 13 amino acids long. V was trimmed by 2 bases and J by 5 bases, leaving 7 bases between them. The germline CDR1 and CDR2 sequences are PRHDT and FYEKMQ (reference sequence). CDR3 region: CASSLRPDQPQHF. Here the CDR3 DNA reads TGTGCCAGCAGCTTACGTCCCGATCAGCCCCAGCATTTT.

The rearrangement joins TRBV6-5 to TRBJ1-2; a possible D gene is TRBD1 (6 bases). The V and J ends lost 2 bases and 4 bases respectively, with 17 bases between them. The CDR3 extends over 16 amino acids. Germline assignment: CDR1 MNHEY and CDR2 SVGAGI. The CDR3 loop is CASSYPRVDRSYGYTF. The CDR3 nucleotides read TGTGCCAGCAGTTACCCCCGGGTAGACAGGTCCTATGGCTACACCTTC.

The V and J genes are TRBV30 and TRBJ1-4; D remains ambiguous. Germline lookup yields CDR1 GTSNPN and CDR2 SVGIG (reference sequence). V was cut by 1 base and J by 0 bases, with 6 bases left in between. The CDR3 totals 14 residues. This chain's CDR3 is CAWSGTATNEKLFF. Written as DNA, the CDR3 is TGTGCCTGGAGTGGGACTGCAACTAATGAAAAACTGTTTTTT.

V is TRBV29-1 and J is TRBJ2-2; 7 nucleotides agree with TRBD2. CDR1 and CDR2 from the germline V gene are SQVTM and ANQGSEA. The CDR3 has 17 residues. With V trimmed by 2 bases and J by 2 bases, 11 bases remained unmatched. The CDR3 nucleotides read TGCAGCGTTGAAAAACCGGGGCTAGCGGTCAACACCGGGGAGCTGTTTTTT. Its protein product is CSVEKPGLAVNTGELFF.

The V and J genes are TRBV6-5 and TRBJ1-4; D ambiguous. Deletions cut 5 bases from V and 0 bases from J, with 10 bases between. The CDR3 has 15 residues. Germline V gives CDR1 MNHEY, CDR2 SVGAGI. DNA for the CDR3: TGTGCCAGCAGTCCAACCGGGTCAACTAATGAAAAACTGTTTTTT. Translated: CASSPTGSTNEKLFF.

J is TRBJ1-1 and V is TRBV6-5; possibly TRBD1 for D (5 bases). Germline values: CDR1 MNHEY, CDR2 SVGAGI. The CDR3 covers 14 residues. Trimming took off 2 bases at V and 6 bases at J, with 13 bases between the two ends. The CDR3 loop reads CASSYGGNVAEAFF. For the CDR3, the DNA is TGTGCCAGCAGTTACGGGGGGAACGTGGCTGAAGCTTTCTTT.

This clone was found once. This sequence joins TRBV11-2 and TRBJ2-3, with 10 bases that match TRBD1. CDR3 length: 15 residues. Losses at the gene ends were 5 bases for V and 4 bases for J; bases not matched to a gene: 6. CDR1 and CDR2 from the germline V gene are SGHAT and FQNNGV. In DNA form, the CDR3 reads TGTGCCAGCAGCCGACAGGGGGCAGGGGCAGATACGCAGTATTTT. Its protein product is CASSRQGAGADTQYF.

This rearrangement joins TRBV4-1 to TRBJ1-6; TRBD1 is a possible D gene (6 bases). Germline V gene lookup returns CDR1 MGHRA and CDR2 YSYEKL. The CDR3 spans 16 residues. Trimming removed 4 bases from V and 7 bases from J, with 17 bases in between. The CDR3 coding sequence is TGCGCCAGCAGCCTAAAACCACAGGGTGTAAATTCACCCCTCCACTTT. Protein: CASSLKPQGVNSPLHF.

This rearrangement joins TRBV11-2 to TRBJ1-5, with D perhaps TRBD1 (6 bases). Germline V gives CDR1 SGHAT, CDR2 FQNNGV. V lost 4 bases and J 1 base, leaving 8 bases between the germline ends. There are 14 residues in the CDR3. CDR3 bases: TGTGCCAGCAGCTCCCAGGGGAGCAATCAGCCCCAGCATTTT. This encodes CASSSQGSNQPQHF.

This clone showed up just once. CDR3: CASNWAAEETQYF. The CDR3 DNA reads as TGTGCCAGCAACTGGGCAGCAGAAGAGACCCAGTACTTC. The rearrangement links TRBV2 to TRBJ2-5; no reliable D call. CDR1 is SNHLY, CDR2 FYNNEI, per germline. V was cut by 7 bases and J by 3 bases, with 12 bases left in between. The CDR3 covers 13 residues.